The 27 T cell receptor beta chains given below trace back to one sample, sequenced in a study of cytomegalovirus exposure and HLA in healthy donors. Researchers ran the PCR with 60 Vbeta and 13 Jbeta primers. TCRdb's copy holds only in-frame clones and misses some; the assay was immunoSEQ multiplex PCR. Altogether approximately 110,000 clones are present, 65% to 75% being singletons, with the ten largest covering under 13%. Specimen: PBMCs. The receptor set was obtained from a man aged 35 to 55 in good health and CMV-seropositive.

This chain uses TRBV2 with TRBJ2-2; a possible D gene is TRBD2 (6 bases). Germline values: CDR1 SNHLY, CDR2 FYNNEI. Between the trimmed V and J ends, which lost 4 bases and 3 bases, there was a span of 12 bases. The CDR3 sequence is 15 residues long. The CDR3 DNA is TGTGCCAGCAGTGGGTTTAGCGGATACACCGGGGAGCTGTTTTTT. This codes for CASSGFSGYTGELFF.

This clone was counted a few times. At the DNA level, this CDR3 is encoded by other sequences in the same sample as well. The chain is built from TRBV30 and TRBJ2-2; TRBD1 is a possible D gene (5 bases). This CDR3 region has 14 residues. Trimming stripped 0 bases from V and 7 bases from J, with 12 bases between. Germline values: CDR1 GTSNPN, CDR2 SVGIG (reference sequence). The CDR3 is CAWSVLQAGGELFF. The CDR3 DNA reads TGTGCCTGGAGTGTACTACAGGCCGGCGGGGAGCTGTTTTTT. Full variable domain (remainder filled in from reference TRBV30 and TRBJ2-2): SQTIHQWPATLVQPVGSPLSLECTVEGTSNPNLYWYRQAAGRGLQLLFYSVGIGQISSEVPQNLSASRPQDRQFILSSKKLLLSDSGFYLCAWSVLQAGGELFFGEGSRLTVL.

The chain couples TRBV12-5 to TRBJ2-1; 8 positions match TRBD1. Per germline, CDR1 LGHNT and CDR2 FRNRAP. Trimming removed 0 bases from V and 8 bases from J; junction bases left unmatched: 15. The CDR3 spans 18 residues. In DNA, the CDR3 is TGTGCTAGTGGTTTGGTACTCGCCTTGGGACAGGTGGTCCATGAGCAGTTCTTC. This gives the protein CASGLVLALGQVVHEQFF.

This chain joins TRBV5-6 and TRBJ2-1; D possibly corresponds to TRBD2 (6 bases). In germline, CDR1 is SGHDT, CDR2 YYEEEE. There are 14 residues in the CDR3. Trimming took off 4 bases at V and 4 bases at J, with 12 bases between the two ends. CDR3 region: CASSKGTLYNEQFF. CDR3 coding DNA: TGTGCCAGCAGCAAGGGGACTCTGTACAATGAGCAGTTCTTC.

The CDR3 nucleotides are TGTGCCAGCAGCGGGGGACTAAAAGATACGCAGTATTTT. This codes for CASSGGLKDTQYF. The chain links TRBV9 to TRBJ2-3; TRBD2 aligns across 7 bases. Per the germline V gene, CDR1 is SGDLS and CDR2 is YYNGEE. J was trimmed by 5 bases and V by 3 bases; bases with no gene match: 3. This CDR3 is built from 13 residues. The whole variable domain, remainder taken from reference TRBV9 and TRBJ2-3, is DSGVTQTPKHLITATGQRVTLRCSPRSGDLSVYWYQQSLDQGLQFLIQYYNGEERAKGNILERFSAQQFPDLHSELNLSSLELGDSALYFCASSGGLKDTQYFGPGTRLTVL.

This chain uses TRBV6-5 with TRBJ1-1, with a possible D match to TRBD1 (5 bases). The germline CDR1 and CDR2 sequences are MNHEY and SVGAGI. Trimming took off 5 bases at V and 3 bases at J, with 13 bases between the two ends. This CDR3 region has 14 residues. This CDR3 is CASSRLGRDTEAFF. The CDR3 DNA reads TGTGCCAGCAGTCGCCTCGGCAGGGACACTGAAGCTTTCTTT.

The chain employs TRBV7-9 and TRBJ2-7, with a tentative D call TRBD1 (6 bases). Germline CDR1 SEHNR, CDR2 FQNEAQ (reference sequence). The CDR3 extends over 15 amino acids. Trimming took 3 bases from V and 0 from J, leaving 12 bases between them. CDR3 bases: TGTGCCAGCAGCTTTGTCCAGGGGACCTCCTACGAGCAGTACTTC. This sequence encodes CASSFVQGTSYEQYF.

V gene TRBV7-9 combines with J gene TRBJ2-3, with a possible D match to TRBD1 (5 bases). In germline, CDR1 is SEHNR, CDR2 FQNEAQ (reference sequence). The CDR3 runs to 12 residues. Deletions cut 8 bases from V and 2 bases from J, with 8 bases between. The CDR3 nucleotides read TGTGCCAGCCAGGGCCTCACAGATACGCAGTATTTT. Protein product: CASQGLTDTQYF.

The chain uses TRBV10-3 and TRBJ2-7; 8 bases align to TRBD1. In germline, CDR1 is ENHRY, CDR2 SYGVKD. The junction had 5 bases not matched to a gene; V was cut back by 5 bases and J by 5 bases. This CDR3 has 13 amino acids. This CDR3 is CAISPTGQDEQYF. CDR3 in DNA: TGTGCCATCAGTCCAACGGGACAGGACGAGCAGTACTTC.

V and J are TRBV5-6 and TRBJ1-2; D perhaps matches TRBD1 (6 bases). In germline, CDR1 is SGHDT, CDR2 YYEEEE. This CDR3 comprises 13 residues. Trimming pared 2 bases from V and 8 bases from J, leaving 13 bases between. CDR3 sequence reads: CASSLQGSTGYTF. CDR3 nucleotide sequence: TGTGCCAGCAGCTTACAGGGAAGTACGGGCTACACCTTC.

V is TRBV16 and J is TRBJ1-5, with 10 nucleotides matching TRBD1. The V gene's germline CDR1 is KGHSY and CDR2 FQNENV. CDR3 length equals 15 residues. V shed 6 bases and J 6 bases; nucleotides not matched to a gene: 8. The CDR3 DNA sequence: TGTGCCAGCAGGCTGACAGGGGGCACAGGTCAGCCCCAGCATTTT. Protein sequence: CASRLTGGTGQPQHF.

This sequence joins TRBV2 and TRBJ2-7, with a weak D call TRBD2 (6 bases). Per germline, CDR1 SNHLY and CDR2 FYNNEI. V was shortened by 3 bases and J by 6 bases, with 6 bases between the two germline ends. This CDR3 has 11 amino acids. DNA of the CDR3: TGTGCCAGCAGTGAGGAGGGCGAGCAGTACTTC. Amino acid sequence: CASSEEGEQYF.

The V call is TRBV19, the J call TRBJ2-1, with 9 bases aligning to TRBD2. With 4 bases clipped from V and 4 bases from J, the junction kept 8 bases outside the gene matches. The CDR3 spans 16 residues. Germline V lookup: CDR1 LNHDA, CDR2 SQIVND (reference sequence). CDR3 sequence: CASSTIAGAGYNEQFF. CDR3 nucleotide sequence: TGTGCCAGTAGTACGATAGCGGGAGCAGGGTACAATGAGCAGTTCTTC. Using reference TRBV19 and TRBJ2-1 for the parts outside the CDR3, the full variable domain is DGGITQSPKYLFRKEGQNVTLSCEQNLNHDAMYWYRQDPGQGLRLIYYSQIVNDFQKGDIAEGYSVSREKKESFPLTVTSAQKNPTAFYLCASSTIAGAGYNEQFFGPGTRLTVL.

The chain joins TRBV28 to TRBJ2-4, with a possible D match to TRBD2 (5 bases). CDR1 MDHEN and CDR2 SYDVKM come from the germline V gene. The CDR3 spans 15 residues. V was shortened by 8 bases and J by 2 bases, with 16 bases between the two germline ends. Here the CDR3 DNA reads TGTGCCAGCCCGAGCGGCGCCCCTTCCAAAAACATTCAGTACTTC. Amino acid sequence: CASPSGAPSKNIQYF.

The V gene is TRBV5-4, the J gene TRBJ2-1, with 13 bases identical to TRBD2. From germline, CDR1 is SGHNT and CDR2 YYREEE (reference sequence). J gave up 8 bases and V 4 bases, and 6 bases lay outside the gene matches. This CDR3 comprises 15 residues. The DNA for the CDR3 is TGTGCCAGCAGCCGGACTAGCGGGAGTGGGTATGAGCAGTTCTTC. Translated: CASSRTSGSGYEQFF.

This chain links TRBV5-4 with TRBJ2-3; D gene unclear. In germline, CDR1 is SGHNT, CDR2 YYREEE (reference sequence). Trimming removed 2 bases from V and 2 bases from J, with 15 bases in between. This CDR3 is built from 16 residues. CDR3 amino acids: CASSFPGAPPTDTQYF. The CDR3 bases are TGTGCCAGCAGCTTCCCCGGAGCCCCCCCCACAGATACGCAGTATTTT.

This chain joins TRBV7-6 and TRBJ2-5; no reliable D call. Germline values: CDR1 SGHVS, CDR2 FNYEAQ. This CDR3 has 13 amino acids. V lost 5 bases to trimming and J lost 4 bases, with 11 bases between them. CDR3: CASSHNSLETQYF. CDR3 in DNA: TGTGCCAGCAGCCATAACTCCCTAGAGACCCAGTACTTC.

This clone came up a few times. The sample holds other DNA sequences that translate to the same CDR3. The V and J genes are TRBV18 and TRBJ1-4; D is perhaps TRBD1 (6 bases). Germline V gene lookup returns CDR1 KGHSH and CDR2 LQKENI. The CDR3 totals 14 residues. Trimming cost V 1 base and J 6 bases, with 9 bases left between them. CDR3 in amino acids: CASSPRRQDEKLFF. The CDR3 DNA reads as TGTGCCAGCTCACCACGACGACAGGATGAAAAACTGTTTTTT.

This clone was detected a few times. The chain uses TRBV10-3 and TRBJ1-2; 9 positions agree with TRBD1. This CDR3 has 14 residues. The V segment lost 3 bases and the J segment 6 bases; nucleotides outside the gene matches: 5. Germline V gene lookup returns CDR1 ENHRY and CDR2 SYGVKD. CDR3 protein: CAISDSGTGNGYTF. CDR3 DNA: TGTGCCATCAGTGATTCCGGGACAGGGAATGGCTACACCTTC.

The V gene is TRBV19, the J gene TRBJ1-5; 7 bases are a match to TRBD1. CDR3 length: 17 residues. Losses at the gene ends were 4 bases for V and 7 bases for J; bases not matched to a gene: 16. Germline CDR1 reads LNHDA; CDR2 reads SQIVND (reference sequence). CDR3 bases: TGTGCCAGTAGTAACGAAAAACCAGGGGGTCTACGGCAGCCCCAGCATTTT. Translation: CASSNEKPGGLRQPQHF.

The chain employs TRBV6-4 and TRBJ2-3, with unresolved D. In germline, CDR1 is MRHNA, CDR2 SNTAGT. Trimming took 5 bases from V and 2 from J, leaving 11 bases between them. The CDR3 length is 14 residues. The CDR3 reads CASSSGGFTDTQYF. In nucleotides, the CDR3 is TGTGCCAGCAGTAGTGGCGGATTCACAGATACGCAGTATTTT.

CDR3 in amino acids: CASSPGQGAGDTGELFF. The CDR3 DNA follows: TGTGCCAGTAGTCCGGGACAGGGGGCGGGGGACACCGGGGAGCTGTTTTTT. This sequence joins TRBV19 and TRBJ2-2; 12 nucleotides align to TRBD1. The junction had 7 bases not matched to a gene; V was cut back by 5 bases and J by 3 bases. This CDR3 comprises 17 residues. CDR1 is LNHDA, CDR2 SQIVND, per germline (reference sequence).

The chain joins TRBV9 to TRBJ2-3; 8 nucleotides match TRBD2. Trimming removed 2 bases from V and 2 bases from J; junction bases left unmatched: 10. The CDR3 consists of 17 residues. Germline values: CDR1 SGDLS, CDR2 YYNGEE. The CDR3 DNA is TGTGCCAGCAGCGTCCGCGCGGCGGGAGGACCCACAGATACGCAGTATTTT. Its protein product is CASSVRAAGGPTDTQYF. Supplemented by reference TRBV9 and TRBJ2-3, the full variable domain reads DSGVTQTPKHLITATGQRVTLRCSPRSGDLSVYWYQQSLDQGLQFLIQYYNGEERAKGNILERFSAQQFPDLHSELNLSSLELGDSALYFCASSVRAAGGPTDTQYFGPGTRLTVL.

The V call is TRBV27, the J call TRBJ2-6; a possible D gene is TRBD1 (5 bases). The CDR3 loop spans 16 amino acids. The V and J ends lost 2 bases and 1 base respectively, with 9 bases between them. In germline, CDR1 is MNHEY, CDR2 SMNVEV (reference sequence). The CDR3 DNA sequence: TGTGCCAGCAGTTTAAGGTCAGGGTCTGGGGCCAACGTCCTGACTTTC. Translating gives CASSLRSGSGANVLTF.

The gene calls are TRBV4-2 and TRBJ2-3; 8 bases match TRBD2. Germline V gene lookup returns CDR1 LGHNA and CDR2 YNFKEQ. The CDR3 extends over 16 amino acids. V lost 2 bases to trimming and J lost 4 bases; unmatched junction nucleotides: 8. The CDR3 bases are TGTGCCAGCAGCCAACTGAAGCGGGAGTCTGCAGATACGCAGTATTTT. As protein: CASSQLKRESADTQYF.

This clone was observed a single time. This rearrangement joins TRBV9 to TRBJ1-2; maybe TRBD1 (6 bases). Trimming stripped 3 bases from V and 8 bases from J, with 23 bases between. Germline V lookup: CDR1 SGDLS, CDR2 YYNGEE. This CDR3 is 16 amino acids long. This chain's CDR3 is CASSGLGVGAPSGYTF. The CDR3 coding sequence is TGTGCCAGCAGCGGGCTGGGGGTGGGGGCCCCTTCGGGCTACACCTTC.

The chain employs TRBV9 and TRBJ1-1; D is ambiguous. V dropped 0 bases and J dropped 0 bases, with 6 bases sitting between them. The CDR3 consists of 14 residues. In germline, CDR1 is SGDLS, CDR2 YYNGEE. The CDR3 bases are TGTGCCAGCAGCGTAGAGGACTTGAACACTGAAGCTTTCTTT. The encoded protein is CASSVEDLNTEAFF.